Detailed here is one T cell receptor (beta chain). Its antigen remains unidentified. Compared with germline, one end of the junction differs, possibly owing to a read error. Participants were included only if at least one PBMC sample before ART initiation and at least two post-ART samples were available. Every participant with HIV received treatment in the United States of America. Cryopreserved samples of roughly 0.85-11 million PBMC were thawed and washed before DNA extraction. At the time of the earliest PBMC sample, participants with HIV were aged between about 23 and 55 years. Each participant contributed PBMC samples from 1-4 timepoints before ART initiation and 2-8 timepoints after ART initiation, with a median of 7 samples. Serial HIV viral load, CD4+ T-cell count, ART history and demographic data were obtained for every participant. Genomic DNA was extracted from unsorted PBMC with a Qiagen kit on a QIAcube, processed in batches of 12 samples.

The sample originates from a study of long-term antiretroviral therapy in people with HIV (dated by TCRdb to between 2021 and 2023). With respect to the entire study: The earliest samples were collected about a decade before the 2015 WHO recommendation for immediate ART, when ART was typically delayed until CD4 counts fell. This retrospective serial study examined whether starting ART and sustained HIV suppression were associated with changes in the composition and diversity of the TRB repertoire in peripheral blood. No cross-contamination during QIAcube processing turned up in test extractions that ran a monoclonal T-cell line alongside around 32 polyclonal samples. A total of around 200 cryopreserved PBMC samples were contributed to the cohort by 30 adults with confirmed HIV infection, with samples collected serially over a mean of approximately six years (range 1-12). About 40% of the roughly 30 participants with HIV were female. The paper as a whole reports these results and caveats: Since PBMC availability was limited, sequencing covered only the TCR beta chain, with no alpha chain pairing. Unsorted PBMC were profiled instead of sorted CD4+ and CD8+ T cells because pre-ART samples had limited cell numbers. Inferences about post-ART repertoire changes were limited because no data were available on ART adherence, viral resistance or therapy changes. CDR3 length ranges in HIV repertoires were narrower than in controls, and network structure suggested an antigen-experienced repertoire with only a slight naive shift after ART. The samples were dated from the mid-2000s to the late 2010s, and the ART regimens that were used may be less effective than current ART regimens. Starting ART was linked to a significant rise in TRB diversity, yet even with long-term ART the diversity remained significantly lower than in transplant donor controls. Expanded TRB clones identified before ART initiation dominated the repertoire at all time points, although this dominance fluctuated and declined in many PLHIV after ART.

The immunoSEQ hsTCRB v3.0 assay was used at survey level resolution to sequence the TRB variable region. A depth of roughly 35,000-55,000 T-cell genomes per sample was targeted for TRB sequencing. TRB libraries were pooled and sequenced on an Illumina MiSeq using a v3 150-cycle kit. Regarding the original processing steps: Repertoire analysis was performed in R inside a reproducible Nextflow workflow that covered QC, data transformation and analysis. LymphoSeq2, an R package for exploring AIRR-Seq data, was used to implement the custom analyses. A handful of samples that produced fewer than 5000 total TRB sequences were removed, so under 200 HIV repertoires were analyzed. Among the approximately 190 HIV repertoires that were kept, roughly 59 were collected before ART initiation and about 130 were collected after ART initiation. Repertoires were downsampled to 5000 TRB nucleotide sequences, with summary statistics averaged over 100 downsampling iterations. The analysis kept only TRB sequences whose CDR3 regions were at least seven amino acids long. Diversity was assessed using a clonality score derived from Shannon entropy and using the Gini coefficient. In repertoire networks, the top 5000 CDR3 amino acid sequences were linked whenever an edit distance of one separated two sequences. For TRB CDR3 amino acid sequences, antigen specificity groups and MHC restriction were predicted with GLIPH2. To flag known CMV, EBV, HIV or tissue antigen associations, CDR3 amino acid sequences were matched against VDJdb and McPAS-TCR. Pre-ART, post-ART and control groups were compared with Wilcoxon signed-rank tests and Holm-Bonferroni correction. Entries here come from immuneACCESS through TCRdb and include only in-frame sequences with V and J called. Some clones fail to appear in such tables; in the studies checked, an unresolved V gene covers under half of the shortfall, and the cause of the remainder is unknown. V and J calls and clone size are as listed in that table; D and trimming were resolved from the DNA. The sample has approximately 31,000 clones on record, roughly 97% of them singletons. The biggest ten clones account for around 3.1% of the sample.

The input for sequencing was unsorted PBMCs, taken 6.9 years after starting antiretroviral therapy. The receptor's source is a young man with HIV.

The DNA is TGTGCCAGCAGCTTAGCGGGAGCCTCCCACAATGAGCAGTTCTTC. The encoded protein is CASSLAGASHNEQFF. The rearrangement combines TRBV7-9 with TRBJ2-1; the D segment could be TRBD2, given 5 matching bases. The germline V gene (reference sequence) sets CDR1 to SEHNR and CDR2 to FQNEAQ. From the cysteine through the phenylalanine, the CDR3 covers 15 amino acids. Just CDR3 DNA is preserved here, 45 bases in frame from base 1.